A selection of T cell receptor beta chains follows, all from one sample in a study of cytomegalovirus exposure and HLA in healthy donors. The protocol was immunoSEQ multiplex PCR, while the TCRdb copy is restricted to in-frame clones and leaves out a portion. The sample carries nearly 110,000 clones, approximately 76% recorded once. What was sequenced was PBMCs. The receptors stem from a man aged 18 to 29 in good health and CMV-seronegative. Both conserved end residues are part of each CDR3. The D gene is left open where the match is weak. The size field is filled for only some rows; it gives once, few, many or a size class.

D gene | J gene | V gene | clone size | CDR3 DNA | CDR3 protein
NA | TRBJ2-3 | TRBV7-8 | NA | TGTGCCAGCAGCCCCAACACAGAAAGCACAGATACGCAGTATTTT | CASSPNTESTDTQYF
NA | TRBJ1-1 | TRBV19 | NA | TGTGCCAGTAGTAGGGCAGGGGCCCTGAACACTGAAGCTTTCTTT | CASSRAGALNTEAFF
NA | TRBJ1-2 | TRBV4-3 | NA | TGCGCCAGCAGCCAAGACCTGGTTTGGGGGGGCTCTAACTATGGCTACACCTTC | CASSQDLVWGGSNYGYTF
NA | TRBJ1-2 | TRBV27 | NA | TGTGCCAGCAGTCCTTCCGCGGGAAACTATGGCTACACCTTC | CASSPSAGNYGYTF
TRBD1 | TRBJ2-7 | TRBV10-3 | NA | TGTGCCAGCCGGGACAGCAATAGGGTGGAGCAGTACTTC | CASRDSNRVEQYF
NA | TRBJ2-5 | TRBV7-9 | once | TGTGCCAGCAGCCTACCAGGGGGGTTAGCAGAGACCCAGTACTTC | CASSLPGGLAETQYF
NA | TRBJ1-2 | TRBV5-1 | NA | TGCGCCAGCAGCTTAGAGGCATTTAACTATGGCTACCCCTTC | CASSLEAFNYGYPF
TRBD1 | TRBJ2-7 | TRBV6-1 | NA | TGTGCCAGCAGTCCCTTGACAGGGGGGTACGAGCAGTACTTC | CASSPLTGGYEQYF
TRBD1 | TRBJ2-3 | TRBV7-2 | NA | TGTGCCAGCAGCCCAGCCGGGACAGGGGCAGATACGCAGTATTTT | CASSPAGTGADTQYF
TRBD2 | TRBJ2-1 | TRBV4-2 | NA | TGTGCCAGCAGCCAAGGGGGCGGGGGGGCTGATGAGCAGTTCTTC | CASSQGGGGADEQFF
NA | TRBJ1-3 | TRBV5-5 | NA | TGTGCCAGCAGCTCCCCCGGACATCAATCTGGAAACACCATATATTTT | CASSSPGHQSGNTIYF
NA | TRBJ2-6 | TRBV15 | NA | TGTGCCACCAGCAGAGATGTACTTTCTGGGGCCAACGTCCTGACTTTC | CATSRDVLSGANVLTF
NA | TRBJ2-5 | TRBV19 | few | TGTGCCAGCCCGCTCGGGCGGGGCTTGGCCCAGTACTTC | CASPLGRGLAQYF
NA | TRBJ1-1 | TRBV18 | NA | TGTGCCAGCTCACCTACAGGGAACACTGAAGCTTTCTTT | CASSPTGNTEAFF
TRBD1 | TRBJ1-1 | TRBV7-8 | NA | TGTGCCAGCATCCCCCGGGGGGACAGGGGACCGAACACTGAAGCTTTCTTT | CASIPRGDRGPNTEAFF
TRBD2 | TRBJ2-5 | TRBV5-4 | NA | TGTGCCGGATCTAGCGGGGGGGACGCGTACCAAGAGACCCAGTACTTC | CAGSSGGDAYQETQYF
TRBD2 | TRBJ2-3 | TRBV29-1 | NA | TGCAGCGTTGGGTCTCGCGGGGGGGAGGATACGCAGTATTTT | CSVGSRGGEDTQYF
TRBD1 | TRBJ1-5 | TRBV19 | NA | TGTGCCAGTAGTGAACAGGGGTTGGCCCAGCATTTT | CASSEQGLAQHF
NA | TRBJ2-6 | TRBV7-6 | NA | TGTGCCAGCAGCGCCAGGGGCTCTGGGGCCAACGTCCTGACTTTC | CASSARGSGANVLTF
NA | TRBJ2-1 | TRBV6-5 | NA | TGTGCCAGCAGTTACTCCTCGGGGAGCTACAATGAGCAGTTCTTC | CASSYSSGSYNEQFF
NA | TRBJ2-7 | TRBV28 | NA | TGTGCCAGCAGTTACAGGGTCGAGCAGTACTTC | CASSYRVEQYF
NA | TRBJ2-1 | TRBV5-6 | few | TGTGCCAGCACCATTAGCCGTAATGAGCAGTTCTTC | CASTISRNEQFF
NA | TRBJ2-1 | TRBV2 | NA | TGTGCCAGCAGTGTATCCCAGGGGTACAATGAGCAGTTCTTC | CASSVSQGYNEQFF
TRBD1 | TRBJ1-1 | TRBV7-3 | NA | TGTGCCAGCAGCCCTAGACAGGGGGCAAAGGGTGCTTTCTTT | CASSPRQGAKGAFF
TRBD1 | TRBJ2-2 | TRBV9 | NA | TGTGCCAGCAGCGTGTCAGGGGGCAGCACCGGGGAGCTGTTTTTT | CASSVSGGSTGELFF
NA | TRBJ2-3 | TRBV19 | once | TGTGCCAGTAGTATTTCCATGTCCACAGATACGCAGTATTTT | CASSISMSTDTQYF
NA | TRBJ2-2 | TRBV5-4 | NA | TGTGCCAGCAGCTTGGCGCAGGGAGGAACCGGGGAGCTGTTTTTT | CASSLAQGGTGELFF
TRBD1 | TRBJ2-5 | TRBV5-4 | few | TGTGCCAGCCCACGACAGGGTCGCGGAGAGACCCAGTACTTC | CASPRQGRGETQYF
NA | TRBJ1-2 | TRBV6-5 | NA | TGTGCCAGCAGGGGGGGTTCTAACTATGGCTACACCTTC | CASRGGSNYGYTF
TRBD1 | TRBJ2-7 | TRBV7-9 | NA | TGTGCCAGCAGCTTAAGGGGACAGGGGGACGAGCAGTACTTC | CASSLRGQGDEQYF
NA | TRBJ1-5 | TRBV7-6 | NA | TGTGCCAGCAGTCCAGGGGCCAATCAGCCCCAGCATTTT | CASSPGANQPQHF
NA | TRBJ2-7 | TRBV9 | NA | TGTGCCAGCAGCCTAGGGGGGGTTCCCTACGAGCAGTACTTC | CASSLGGVPYEQYF
NA | TRBJ1-2 | TRBV9 | NA | TGTGCCAGCAGCGTAGCCGGCGGAGCTGGGAACTATGGCTACACCTTC | CASSVAGGAGNYGYTF
TRBD1 | TRBJ1-1 | TRBV7-3 | NA | TGTGCCAGCAGCTTAGGGGGCAGGGGGGTGAACACTGAAGCTTTCTTT | CASSLGGRGVNTEAFF
NA | TRBJ1-1 | TRBV7-9 | NA | TGTGCCAGCAGCTTAGCGCGTGGCGGGAACACTGAAGCTTTCTTT | CASSLARGGNTEAFF
NA | TRBJ1-1 | TRBV7-6 | NA | TGTGCCAGCAGCTTAGTACAGGGAGACACTGAAGCTTTCTTT | CASSLVQGDTEAFF
NA | TRBJ1-1 | TRBV7-9 | few | TGTGCCAGCAGCTTAGCGGCGGGATATCCTGAAGCTTTCTTT | CASSLAAGYPEAFF
TRBD1 | TRBJ2-1 | TRBV5-4 | NA | TGTGCCAGCAGCTTCGGGACAGGAATGTACAATGAGCAGTTCTTC | CASSFGTGMYNEQFF
TRBD1 | TRBJ1-6 | TRBV11-2 | NA | TGTGCCAGCAGCTTAGATACGGTCGGGACAGGGGGCTTTCGGCTCTCCTTT | CASSLDTVGTGGFRLSF
TRBD1 | TRBJ1-4 | TRBV7-9 | NA | TGTTCCAGCACCGAACAGGGGGCGGAAGGACTGTTTTTT | CSSTEQGAEGLFF
TRBD1 | TRBJ2-1 | TRBV5-6 | NA | TGTGCCAGCAGCTTGGAGACAGGGGTTTACAATGAGCAGTTCTTC | CASSLETGVYNEQFF
NA | TRBJ2-7 | TRBV11-2 | NA | TGTGCCAGCAGCCAGGACAGAGTTGCCTACGAGCAGTACTTC | CASSQDRVAYEQYF
NA | TRBJ2-3 | TRBV5-6 | NA | TGTGCCAGCAGCTTGATTTGGGGAGGCGGGGTACCGCGCACAGATACGCAGTATTTT | CASSLIWGGGVPRTDTQYF
NA | TRBJ1-1 | TRBV5-3 | few | TGTGCCAGACGGGGGGCATTGAACACTGAAGCTTTCTTT | CARRGALNTEAFF
TRBD1 | TRBJ2-7 | TRBV2 | NA | TGTGCCAGCACTGCGCGACAGGGGCTCTACGAGCAGTACTTC | CASTARQGLYEQYF
NA | TRBJ1-4 | TRBV7-9 | NA | TGTGCCAGCAGCGAAGGGGCACTTGAAAAACTGTTTTTT | CASSEGALEKLFF
NA | TRBJ2-5 | TRBV7-7 | NA | TGTGCCAGCAGCTTGGGGGGGCCCCAAGAGACCCAGTACTTC | CASSLGGPQETQYF
NA | TRBJ2-7 | TRBV27 | NA | TGTGCCAGTAACTCGGACAGTTCCAGCTCCTACGAGCAGTACTTC | CASNSDSSSSYEQYF
NA | TRBJ2-7 | TRBV6-6 | NA | TGTGCCAGCAGTATGGACAGCTACGAGCAGTACTTC | CASSMDSYEQYF
TRBD1 | TRBJ2-1 | TRBV12-5 | NA | TGTGCTAGTGGTTTGAGAGGGACAGGGCTTGGTAATGAGCAGTTCTTC | CASGLRGTGLGNEQFF
TRBD1 | TRBJ2-5 | TRBV7-8 | NA | TGTGCCAGCAGCTCCTCCAGACAATACAGGGGGCTGGAACGGGAGACCCAGTACTTC | CASSSSRQYRGLERETQYF
TRBD1 | TRBJ2-7 | TRBV5-1 | few | TGCGCCAGCAGCCGCAGCCGGGACAGGGTCAACGAGCAGTACTTC | CASSRSRDRVNEQYF
TRBD1 | TRBJ2-6 | TRBV7-3 | NA | TGTGCCAGCAGCGAACAGGGGGCGTTAGGGGCCAACGTCCTGGCTTTC | CASSEQGALGANVLAF
TRBD1 | TRBJ1-6 | TRBV28 | NA | TGTGCCAGCAGCTCAGGGGGCGCAGGGTCCTATAATTCACCCCTCCACTTT | CASSSGGAGSYNSPLHF
TRBD2 | TRBJ2-5 | TRBV27 | NA | TGTGCCAGCAGTTTCTGGAGGGAGGGGTCGGGGACCCAGTACTTC | CASSFWREGSGTQYF
NA | TRBJ2-3 | TRBV5-5 | few | TGTGCCAGCAGCTTGGACACCCGCACAGATACGCAGTATTTT | CASSLDTRTDTQYF
NA | TRBJ2-1 | TRBV7-2 | NA | TGTGCCAGCAGCTTAGCGGGTAAAACAGGGAATGAGCAGTTCTTC | CASSLAGKTGNEQFF